The 27 T cell receptor beta chains below come from one sample, sequenced in a study of blood T cells in healthy people across ages. A sample-barcoded 5' primer and a J-beta primer mix were used in a second PCR of roughly 7 to 11 cycles. Each CDR3 protein gets one entry after TCRdb re-called the 5' RACE reads with MiXCR. The data show 1,500,000 or so distinct CDR3 sequences, with less than 45% seen just once and more than 4% held by the top ten. Sequencing was carried out using blood. The receptors shown here come from a woman under 30 in good health.

The CDR3 reads CASSRGQVTYNEQFF. DNA of the CDR3: TGTGCCAGCAGCAGAGGACAGGTGACTTACAATGAGCAGTTCTTC. J is TRBJ2-1 and V is TRBV13, with 7 bases identical to TRBD1. CDR1 and CDR2 (germline): PRHDT, FYEKMQ (reference sequence). V shed 5 bases and J 4 bases; nucleotides not matched to a gene: 8. The CDR3 extends over 15 amino acids.

V gene TRBV27 combines with J gene TRBJ2-2; no definite D call. Germline V gene data show CDR1 as MNHEY and CDR2 as SMNVEV (reference sequence). With 7 bases removed from V and 4 bases from J, the gap between germline ends came to 13 bases. CDR3 length equals 14 residues. CDR3 protein: CASTMGLGTGELFF. The CDR3 bases are TGTGCCAGCACTATGGGTTTGGGCACCGGGGAGCTGTTTTTT.

On this clonotype: An end of the junction does not agree with germline; a read error may underlie this. Written as DNA, the CDR3 is TGTGCCAGCAACGACAGAAGGAGAACAGATACGGAGTATTTC. Translating gives CASNDRRRTDTEYF. This chain connects TRBV12-3 or TRBV12-4 to TRBJ2-3; maybe TRBD1 (5 bases). The CDR3 length is 14 residues.

The CDR3: CASSLEGPSQETQYF. The CDR3 nucleotides are TGTGCCAGCAGCTTAGAGGGGCCATCTCAAGAGACCCAGTACTTC. The rearrangement joins TRBV11-2 to TRBJ2-5, with a weak D call TRBD1 (5 bases). The CDR3 is 15 residues long. Germline V lookup: CDR1 SGHAT, CDR2 FQNNGV. Trimming shortened V by 0 bases and J by 2 bases, and 10 bases separated the two germline ends. Together with reference TRBV11-2 and TRBJ2-5, the CDR3 gives the full variable domain: EAGVAQSPRYKIIEKRQSVAFWCNPISGHATLYWYQQILGQGPKLLIQFQNNGVVDDSQLPKDRFSAERLKGVDSTLKIQPAKLEDSAVYLCASSLEGPSQETQYFGPGTRLLVL.

The V gene is TRBV29-1, the J gene TRBJ2-7; TRBD1 agrees at 10 bases. Germline V gene data show CDR1 as SQVTM and CDR2 as ANQGSEA. V lost 3 bases and J lost 6; bases outside the gene matches: 8. The CDR3 is made up of 14 amino acids. The CDR3: CSVDQGQGTCEQYF. CDR3 in DNA: TGCAGCGTTGATCAGGGACAGGGGACCTGCGAGCAGTACTTC.

This clonotype has only one observation. V usage is TRBV20-1 and J usage is TRBJ1-4; TRBD1 is a possible D gene (5 bases). With 1 base removed from V and 4 bases from J, the gap between germline ends came to 10 bases. In germline, CDR1 is DFQATT, CDR2 SNEGSKA (reference sequence). The CDR3 is 14 amino acids. CDR3 region: CSARGGLINEKLFF. The CDR3 bases are TGCAGTGCTAGAGGGGGACTGATTAATGAAAAACTGTTTTTT.

The chain uses TRBV28 and TRBJ1-4, with D tentatively TRBD1 (5 bases). Trimming cost V 5 bases and J 8 bases, with 15 bases left between them. This CDR3 has 14 residues. Germline CDR1 is MDHEN and CDR2 is SYDVKM. CDR3 in amino acids: CASSRGGFEEKLFF. The CDR3 region has the DNA TGTGCCAGCAGTCGCGGGGGTTTCGAGGAAAAACTGTTTTTT.

This chain joins TRBV7-2 and TRBJ2-1, with 9 nucleotides matching TRBD2. The junction had 4 bases not matched to a gene; V was cut back by 5 bases and J by 2 bases. Germline values: CDR1 SGHTA, CDR2 FQGNSA. The CDR3 consists of 15 residues. In nucleotides, the CDR3 is TGTGCCAGCAGCCATAGCGGGAGTCCCTACAATGAGCAGTTCTTC. This translates into CASSHSGSPYNEQFF. Filled out from reference TRBV7-2 and TRBJ2-1, the complete variable domain reads GAGVSQSPSNKVTEKGKDVELRCDPISGHTALYWYRQSLGQGLEFLIYFQGNSAPDKSGLPSDRFSAERTGGSVSTLTIQRTQQEDSAVYLCASSHSGSPYNEQFFGPGTRLTVL.

The chain carries TRBV20-1 and TRBJ1-1; D not resolved. This CDR3 is built from 14 residues. Germline V gene sequence: CDR1 DFQATT, CDR2 SNEGSKA (reference sequence). Trimming cost V 3 bases and J 11 bases, with 22 bases left between them. This CDR3 reads CSASSPPGWPTAFF. The CDR3 DNA reads TGCAGTGCTAGCTCTCCACCGGGATGGCCCACGGCTTTCTTT.

The chain links TRBV6-5 to TRBJ2-1; TRBD1 matches at 9 bases. With V trimmed by 0 bases and J by 7 bases, 4 bases remained unmatched. The CDR3 covers 15 residues. CDR1 is MNHEY, CDR2 SVGAGI, per germline. The CDR3 sequence: CASSYSRTGENEQFF. The CDR3 nucleotides are TGTGCCAGCAGTTACTCCCGGACAGGGGAGAATGAGCAGTTCTTC.

In its sample, this clonotype was seen a few times. The chain uses TRBV12-3 or TRBV12-4 and TRBJ2-1; 12 nucleotides agree with TRBD1. Trimming cost V 7 bases and J 8 bases; bases outside gene matches: 9. This CDR3 comprises 15 residues. The CDR3 DNA follows: TGTGCCAGCACCGTGAGTGGGACAGGGGGCTATGAGCAGTTCTTC. Its protein is CASTVSGTGGYEQFF.

J is TRBJ1-2 and V is TRBV5-1; D remains ambiguous. CDR3 size: 15 residues. Germline CDR1 is SGHRS and CDR2 is YFSETQ. V lost 3 bases and J lost 1, with 13 bases in between. The CDR3 spells CASSSSYGVNYGYTF. As DNA, the CDR3 is TGCGCCAGCAGCTCCAGTTATGGGGTTAACTATGGCTACACCTTC.

The chain combines TRBV10-3 with TRBJ2-1; TRBD2 matches at 8 bases. V lost 3 bases, J lost 0 bases, and 4 bases stayed unmatched. CDR1 and CDR2 (germline): ENHRY, SYGVKD. CDR3 length: 16 amino acids. The CDR3 here is CAISDASGHSYNEQFF. CDR3 nucleotide sequence: TGTGCCATCAGTGATGCTAGCGGGCACTCCTACAATGAGCAGTTCTTC.

This chain joins TRBV7-2 and TRBJ2-1; TRBD2 agrees at 11 bases. There are 19 residues in the CDR3. Germline CDR1 is SGHTA and CDR2 is FQGNSA. V trimming: 3 bases; J trimming: 1 base; junction bases outside the gene matches: 11. CDR3 sequence reads: CASSFPLAGAPESYNEQFF. The CDR3 coding sequence is TGTGCCAGCAGCTTTCCACTAGCGGGGGCGCCGGAGTCCTACAATGAGCAGTTCTTC.

The chain links TRBV25-1 to TRBJ2-7, with D tentatively TRBD1 or TRBD2 (5 bases each). Germline loops: CDR1 MGHDK, CDR2 SYGVNS. CDR3 size: 15 residues. Trimming shortened V by 3 bases and J by 4 bases, and 16 bases separated the two germline ends. CDR3 nucleotide sequence: TGTGCCAGCAGTGACCCCCAGGGACGCTCTTACGAGCAGTACTTC. It codes for CASSDPQGRSYEQYF.

The V call is TRBV4-3, the J call TRBJ2-7; D is perhaps TRBD2 (6 bases). The CDR3 length is 14 residues. The germline CDR1 and CDR2 sequences are LGHNA and YSLEER. V was cut by 0 bases and J by 7 bases, with 13 bases left in between. CDR3 sequence: CASSQDSSGDEQYF. The CDR3 region has the DNA TGCGCCAGCAGCCAAGATTCGTCGGGGGATGAGCAGTACTTC.

V and J are TRBV20-1 and TRBJ2-1, with 9 nucleotides matching TRBD2. Germline CDR1 is DFQATT and CDR2 is SNEGSKA (reference sequence). The CDR3 covers 14 residues. V trimming: 3 bases; J trimming: 5 bases; junction bases outside the gene matches: 5. As DNA, the CDR3 is TGCAGTGCTAGGACTAGCGGAAAACACAATGAGCAGTTCTTC. Protein sequence: CSARTSGKHNEQFF.

This chain joins TRBV20-1 and TRBJ2-1; 8 nucleotides agree with TRBD2. CDR3 length: 16 residues. The J segment lost 3 bases and the V segment lost 1 base, leaving 8 bases of the junction unmatched. The germline V gene encodes CDR1 DFQATT and CDR2 SNEGSKA (reference sequence). The CDR3 DNA reads TGCAGTGCTAGAGGAGGGCGGGGGGCCGTCTACAATGAGCAGTTCTTC. This gives the protein CSARGGRGAVYNEQFF.

The chain couples TRBV6-2 or TRBV6-3 to TRBJ2-1, with a weak D call TRBD2 (5 bases). Trimming removed 1 base from V and 1 base from J, with 8 bases in between. This CDR3 is 15 amino acids long. CDR1 and CDR2 from the germline V gene are MNHEY and SVGEGT. The CDR3 is CASSYWERSYNEQFF. CDR3 DNA sequence: TGTGCCAGCAGTTACTGGGAGAGATCCTACAATGAGCAGTTCTTC.

In its sample, this clonotype was seen a few times. The chain carries TRBV10-1 and TRBJ1-1; no clear D. Trimming cost V 2 bases and J 0 bases, with 7 bases left between them. This CDR3 is built from 14 residues. Germline V gene sequence: CDR1 WNHNN, CDR2 SYGVQD (reference sequence). The CDR3 DNA reads TGCGCCAGCAGTGAGGGCAGCATGAACACTGAAGCTTTCTTT. Encoded protein: CASSEGSMNTEAFF.

As concerns this clonotype: This may be a read error, as it is one base from a much larger clone. The rearrangement joins TRBV20-1 to TRBJ2-1, with D tentatively TRBD1 or TRBD2 (6 bases each). The J call is uncertain, as TRBJ2-7 better fits the DNA end. The CDR3 extends over 13 amino acids. Germline lookup yields CDR1 DFQATT and CDR2 SNEGSKA (reference sequence). The DNA for the CDR3 is TGCAGTGGGGGGGACACCTCCTACAATGAGCAGTACTTC. This encodes CSGGDTSYNEQYF.

The chain joins TRBV12-3 or TRBV12-4 to TRBJ1-2; maybe TRBD1 (5 bases). This CDR3 is 13 amino acids long. Trimming removed 6 bases from V and 4 bases from J, with 12 bases in between. CDR3 coding DNA: TGTGCCAGCAGAGACAATCAGGGCTATGGCTACACCTTC. Translated: CASRDNQGYGYTF.

This clonotype has a handful of counts. The chain employs TRBV9 and TRBJ2-1; 10 bases are a match to TRBD2. Per the germline V gene, CDR1 is SGDLS and CDR2 is YYNGEE. Trimming at V came to 3 bases and at J to 3 bases, leaving 15 bases not matched to a gene. CDR3 length: 19 amino acids. The CDR3 DNA reads as TGTGCCAGCAGCGCACCGGGACTAGCGCACGGAGGGGTCTACAATGAGCAGTTCTTC. It translates to CASSAPGLAHGGVYNEQFF.

The rearrangement joins TRBV7-2 to TRBJ1-4, with D possibly being TRBD1 (5 bases). The CDR3 is 15 residues long. V shed 2 bases and J shed 4 bases, with 11 bases lying between them. Germline V lookup: CDR1 SGHTA, CDR2 FQGNSA. The CDR3 sequence: CASSLSGFLNEKLFF. DNA of the CDR3: TGTGCCAGCAGCTTATCAGGGTTTCTTAATGAAAAACTGTTTTTT.

This sequence joins TRBV6-2 or TRBV6-3 and TRBJ2-1, with TRBD2 identical over 8 bases. V shed 5 bases, J shed 7 bases, and the junction held 13 bases outside the gene matches. Germline V lookup: CDR1 MNHEY, CDR2 SVGEGT. The CDR3 has 16 amino acids. The CDR3 spells CASSPGMGLVINEQFF. As DNA, the CDR3 is TGTGCCAGCAGTCCAGGGATGGGACTAGTAATAAATGAGCAGTTCTTC.

This clonotype was detected only a few times. The chain couples TRBV5-4 to TRBJ2-1, with D possibly TRBD2 on 6 matching bases. V shed 4 bases and J shed 0 bases, with 8 bases lying between them. The CDR3 runs to 14 residues. Germline V gives CDR1 SGHNT, CDR2 YYREEE (reference sequence). Written as DNA, the CDR3 is TGTGCCAGCAGCATAGCGGACTCCTACAATGAGCAGTTCTTC. It translates to CASSIADSYNEQFF.

This clonotype came up a few times. The chain links TRBV20-1 to TRBJ2-5; D unresolved. This CDR3 region has 14 residues. V was clipped by 6 bases and J by 0 bases, with 14 bases between them. CDR1 and CDR2 from the germline V gene are DFQATT and SNEGSKA (reference sequence). The CDR3 nucleotides are TGCAGTGCCCGTACGGGCTGGTACCAAGAGACCCAGTACTTC. This gives the protein CSARTGWYQETQYF.